Listed below are T cell receptor beta chains from one sample, sequenced in a study of response to subunit inactivated influenza vaccine. TCRdb recomputed calls from the RT-PCR reads with MiXCR, one row per CDR3 protein. The top ten hold around 7% of the sample, which has 650,000 to 800,000 distinct CDR3 sequences, about 15% seen once. Sequencing used PBMCs from blood, obtained 14 to 15 days before vaccination. Receptor source: a man aged 45-65 years who received an inactivated influenza vaccine. Both conserved end residues are part of each CDR3.

TRBJ2-1,TRBV9,CASSVGDNLRRGEQFF
TRBJ2-5,TRBV5-4,CSSSLETGRGETQYF
TRBJ2-5,TRBV5-1,CASSLGGIGAQETQYF
TRBJ1-2,TRBV5-1,CASSLVPGTEYGYTF
TRBJ2-4,TRBV2,CASSEAGSGGTLAKNIQYF
TRBJ2-1,TRBV6-2/TRBV6-3,CASRPDSGRLYNEQFF
TRBJ1-5,TRBV7-8,CASSPLAPGRVRGSNQPQHF
TRBJ1-6,TRBV7-2,CASSLRSSYNSPLHF
TRBJ2-5,TRBV3-1,CASCQVLAGLETQYF
TRBJ2-3,TRBV5-1,CASRLEADTQYF
TRBJ2-7,TRBV7-2,CASSLAGIGYEQYF
TRBJ2-7,TRBV29-1,CSARTGPYEQYF
TRBJ2-7,TRBV6-2/TRBV6-3,CASTHALAGGREDEQYF
TRBJ2-5,TRBV6-1,CASRGTSGGRPQETQYF
TRBJ1-6,TRBV30,CAWSRTGRDSPLHF
TRBJ1-2,TRBV6-2/TRBV6-3,CASSKRGGYTF
TRBJ2-1,TRBV9,CASSVAGMGEQFF
TRBJ1-2,TRBV12-3/TRBV12-4,CASSLRLANYGYTF
TRBJ1-2,TRBV20-1,CSADGQGISGDYGYTF
TRBJ2-7,TRBV20-1,CSARRGGNAEQYF
TRBJ2-1,TRBV27,CASSLFGGFYNEQFF
TRBJ1-3,TRBV4-3,CASSQDPGLGNTIYF
TRBJ1-2,TRBV15,CATSRDRADGYTF
TRBJ1-3,TRBV5-5,CASSVYRWVTGNTIYF
TRBJ2-2,TRBV10-3,CAISEGTGNTGELFF